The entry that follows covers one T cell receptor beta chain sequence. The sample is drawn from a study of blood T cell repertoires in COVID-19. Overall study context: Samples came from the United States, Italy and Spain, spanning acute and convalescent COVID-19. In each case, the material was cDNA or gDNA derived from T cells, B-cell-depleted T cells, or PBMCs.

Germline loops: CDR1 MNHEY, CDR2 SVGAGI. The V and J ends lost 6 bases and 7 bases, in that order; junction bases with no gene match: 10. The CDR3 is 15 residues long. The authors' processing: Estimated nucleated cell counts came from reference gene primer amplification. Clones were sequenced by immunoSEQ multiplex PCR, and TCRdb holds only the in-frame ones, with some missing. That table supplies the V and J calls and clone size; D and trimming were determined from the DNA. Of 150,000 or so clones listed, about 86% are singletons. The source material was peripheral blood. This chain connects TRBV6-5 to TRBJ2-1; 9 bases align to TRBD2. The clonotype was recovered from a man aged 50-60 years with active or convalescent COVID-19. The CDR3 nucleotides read TGTGCCAGCAGCCCCTTGCGGGGGGGCAGGAATGAGCAGTTCTTC. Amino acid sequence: CASSPLRGGRNEQFF.